The clone carrying this TCR beta chain occurred a few times. Its target is not known. Both TRBC1 and TRBC2 were covered by a beta constant-region primer of two equimolar oligonucleotides. Ligated cDNA was amplified by four rounds of PCR with nested alpha and beta constant-region primers and SP2. Using its own MiXCR run on the UMI-ligation and nested PCR reads, TCRdb lists one record per CDR3 protein. Among about 150,000 distinct CDR3 sequences, 22% were seen once, and the ten largest hold 0.1% to 0.11%. These data belong to a study of naive and memory T cell subsets. Study-wide results and limits: A few larger clonotypes appeared in naive repertoires, especially CD8, possibly memory cells re-expressing CD45RA. Over 85% of naive TCR sequences appeared only once, unlike memory subsets.

CDR1 is SGHRS and CDR2 is YFSETQ in the germline V gene. The CDR3 has 15 residues. V was trimmed by 4 bases and J by 1 base, leaving 12 bases between them. The TCR originated in a human donor in good health. The genes are TRBV5-1 and TRBJ1-5; a possible D gene is TRBD1 (6 bases). The sequencing input was naive CD4+ T cells from blood. CDR3 nucleotides: TGCGCCAGCAGCCCGGCGGGGGGCAGCAATCAGCCCCAGCATTTT. It specifies CASSPAGGSNQPQHF.